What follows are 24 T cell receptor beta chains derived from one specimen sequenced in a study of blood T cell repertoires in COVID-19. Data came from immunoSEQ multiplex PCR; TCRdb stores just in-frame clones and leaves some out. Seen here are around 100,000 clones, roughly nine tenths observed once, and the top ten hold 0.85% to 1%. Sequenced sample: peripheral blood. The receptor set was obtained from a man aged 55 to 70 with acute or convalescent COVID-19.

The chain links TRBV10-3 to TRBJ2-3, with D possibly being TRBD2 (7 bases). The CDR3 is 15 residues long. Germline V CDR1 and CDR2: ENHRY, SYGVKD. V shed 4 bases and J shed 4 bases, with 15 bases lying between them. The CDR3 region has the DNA TGTGCCATCAGTGGAGGAGGGGGGGGCGCAGATACGCAGTATTTT. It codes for CAISGGGGGADTQYF.

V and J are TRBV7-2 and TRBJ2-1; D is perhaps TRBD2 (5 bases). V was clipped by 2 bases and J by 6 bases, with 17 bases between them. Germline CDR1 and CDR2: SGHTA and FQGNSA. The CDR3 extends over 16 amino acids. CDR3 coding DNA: TGTGCCAGCAGCTTAATGCGGGTCCCTTTAATCAATGAGCAGTTCTTC. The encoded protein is CASSLMRVPLINEQFF. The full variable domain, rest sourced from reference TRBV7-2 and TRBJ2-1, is GAGVSQSPSNKVTEKGKDVELRCDPISGHTALYWYRQSLGQGLEFLIYFQGNSAPDKSGLPSDRFSAERTGGSVSTLTIQRTQQEDSAVYLCASSLMRVPLINEQFFGPGTRLTVL.

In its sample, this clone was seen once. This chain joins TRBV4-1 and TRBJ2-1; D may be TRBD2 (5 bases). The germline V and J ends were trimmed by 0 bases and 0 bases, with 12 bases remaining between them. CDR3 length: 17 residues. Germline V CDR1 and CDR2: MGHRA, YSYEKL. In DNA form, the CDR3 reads TGCGCCAGCAGCCAAGATCTACCGGGGAGCTCCTACAATGAGCAGTTCTTC. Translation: CASSQDLPGSSYNEQFF.

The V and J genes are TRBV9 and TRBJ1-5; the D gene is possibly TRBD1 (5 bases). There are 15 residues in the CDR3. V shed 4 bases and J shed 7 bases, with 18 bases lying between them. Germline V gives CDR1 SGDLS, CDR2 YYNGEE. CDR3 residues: CASSPRGDEEQPQHF. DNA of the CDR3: TGTGCCAGCAGCCCGCGGGGGGACGAGGAGCAGCCCCAGCATTTT.

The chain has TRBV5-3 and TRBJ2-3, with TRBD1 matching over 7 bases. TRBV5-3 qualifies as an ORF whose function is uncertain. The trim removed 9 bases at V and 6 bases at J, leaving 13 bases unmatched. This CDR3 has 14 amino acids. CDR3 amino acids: CATKGGGKIDTQYF. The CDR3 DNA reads TGTGCCACGAAAGGGGGCGGCAAAATTGATACGCAGTATTTT.

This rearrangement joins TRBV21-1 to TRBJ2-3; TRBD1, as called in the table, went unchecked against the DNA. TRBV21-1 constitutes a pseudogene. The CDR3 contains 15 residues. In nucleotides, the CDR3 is TGTGCCAGCGCGAACCGGGACAGGGCTACAGATACGCAGTATTTT. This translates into CASANRDRATDTQYF.

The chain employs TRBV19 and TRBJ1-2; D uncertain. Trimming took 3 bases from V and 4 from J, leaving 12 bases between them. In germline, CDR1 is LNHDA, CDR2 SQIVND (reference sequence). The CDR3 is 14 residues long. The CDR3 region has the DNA TGTGCCAGTAGTATGACACGGCAGTCCTATGGCTACACCTTC. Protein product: CASSMTRQSYGYTF.

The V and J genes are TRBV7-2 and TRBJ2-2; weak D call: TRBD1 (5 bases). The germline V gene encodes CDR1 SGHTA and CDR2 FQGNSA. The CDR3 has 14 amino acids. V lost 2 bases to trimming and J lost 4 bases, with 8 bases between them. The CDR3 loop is CASSLNRGTGELFF. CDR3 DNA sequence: TGTGCCAGCAGCTTAAATAGGGGCACCGGGGAGCTGTTTTTT. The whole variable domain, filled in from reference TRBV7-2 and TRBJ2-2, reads GAGVSQSPSNKVTEKGKDVELRCDPISGHTALYWYRQSLGQGLEFLIYFQGNSAPDKSGLPSDRFSAERTGGSVSTLTIQRTQQEDSAVYLCASSLNRGTGELFFGEGSRLTVL.

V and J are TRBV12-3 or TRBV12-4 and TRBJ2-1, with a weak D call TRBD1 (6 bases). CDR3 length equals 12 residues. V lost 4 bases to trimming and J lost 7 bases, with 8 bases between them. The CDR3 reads CASSYRGNEQFF. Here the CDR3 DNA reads TGTGCCAGCAGTTATAGGGGGAATGAGCAGTTCTTC.

The CDR3 coding sequence is TGTGCCAGCAGTACACTAGCGGGAGGGAATACAGATACGCAGTATTTT. The encoded protein is CASSTLAGGNTDTQYF. This chain links TRBV6-4 with TRBJ2-3; 13 bases are shared with TRBD2. CDR1 and CDR2 (germline): MRHNA, SNTAGT. This CDR3 is built from 16 residues. J gave up 3 bases and V 5 bases, and 5 bases lay outside the gene matches.

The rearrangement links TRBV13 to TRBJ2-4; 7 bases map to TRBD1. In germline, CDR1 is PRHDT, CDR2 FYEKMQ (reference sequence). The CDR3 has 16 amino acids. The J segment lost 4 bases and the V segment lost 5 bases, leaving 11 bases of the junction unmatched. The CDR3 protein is CASSTTQTGTKNIQYF. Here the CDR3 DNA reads TGTGCCAGCAGCACCACTCAGACAGGGACGAAAAACATTCAGTACTTC.

CDR3 coding DNA: TGTGCCAGCAGCCGGGACAGGGGAAATGAAAAACTGTTTTTT. Translating gives CASSRDRGNEKLFF. This chain joins TRBV5-6 and TRBJ1-4, with 10 bases matching TRBD1. Trimming cost V 4 bases and J 5 bases; bases outside gene matches: 2. The CDR3 consists of 14 residues. Germline V gene data show CDR1 as SGHDT and CDR2 as YYEEEE.

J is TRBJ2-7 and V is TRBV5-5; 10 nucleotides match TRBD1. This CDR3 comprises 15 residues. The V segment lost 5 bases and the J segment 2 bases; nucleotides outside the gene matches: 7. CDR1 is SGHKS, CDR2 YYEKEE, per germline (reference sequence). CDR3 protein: CASSSRQGAAYEQYV. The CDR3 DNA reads TGTGCCAGCAGTTCCCGACAGGGGGCCGCCTACGAGCAGTACGTC.

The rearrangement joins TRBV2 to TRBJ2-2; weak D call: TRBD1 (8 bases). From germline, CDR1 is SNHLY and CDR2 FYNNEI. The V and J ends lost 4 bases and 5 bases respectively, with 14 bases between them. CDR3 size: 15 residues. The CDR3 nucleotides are TGTGCCAGCAGTGCCCACAGGGGGGGGACCGGGGAGCTGTTTTTT. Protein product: CASSAHRGGTGELFF.

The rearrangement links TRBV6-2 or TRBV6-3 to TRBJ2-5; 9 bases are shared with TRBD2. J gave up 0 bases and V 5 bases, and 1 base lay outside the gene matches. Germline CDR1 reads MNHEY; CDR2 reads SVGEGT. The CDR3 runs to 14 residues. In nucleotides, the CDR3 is TGTGCCAGCAGTCTAGCGGGGTACCAAGAGACCCAGTACTTC. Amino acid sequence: CASSLAGYQETQYF.

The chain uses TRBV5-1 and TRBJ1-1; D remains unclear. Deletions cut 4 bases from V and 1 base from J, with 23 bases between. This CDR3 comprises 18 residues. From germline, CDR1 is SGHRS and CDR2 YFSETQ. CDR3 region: CASSLRGSGVQGNTEAFF. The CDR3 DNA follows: TGCGCCAGCAGCCTGCGCGGATCCGGGGTTCAAGGGAACACTGAAGCTTTCTTT.

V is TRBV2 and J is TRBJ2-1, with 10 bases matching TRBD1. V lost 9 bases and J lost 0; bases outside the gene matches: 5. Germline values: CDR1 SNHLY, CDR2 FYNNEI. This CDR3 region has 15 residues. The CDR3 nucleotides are TGTGCCAGTAAGGGGGACAGGGGCTCCTACAATGAGCAGTTCTTC. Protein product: CASKGDRGSYNEQFF.

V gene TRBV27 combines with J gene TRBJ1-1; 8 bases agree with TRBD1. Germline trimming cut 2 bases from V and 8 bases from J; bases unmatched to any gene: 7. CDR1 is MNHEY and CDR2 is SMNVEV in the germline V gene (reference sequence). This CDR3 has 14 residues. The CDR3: CASSLDDRTGEAFF. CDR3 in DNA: TGTGCCAGCAGTTTAGACGACAGGACAGGGGAAGCTTTCTTT.

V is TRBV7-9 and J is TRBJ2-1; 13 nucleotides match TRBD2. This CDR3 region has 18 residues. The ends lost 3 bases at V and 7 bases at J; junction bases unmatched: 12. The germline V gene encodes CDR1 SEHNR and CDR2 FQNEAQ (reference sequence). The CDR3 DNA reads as TGTGCCAGCAGCTTCCTACACCGGACTAGCGGGAGTGTTAATGAGCAGTTCTTC. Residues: CASSFLHRTSGSVNEQFF.

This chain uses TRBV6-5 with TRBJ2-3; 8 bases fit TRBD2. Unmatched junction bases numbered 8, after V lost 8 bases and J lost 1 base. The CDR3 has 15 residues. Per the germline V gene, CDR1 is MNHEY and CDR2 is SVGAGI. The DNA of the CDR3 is TGTGCCAGCTCTACGGGAGGGCCCCGCACAGATACGCAGTATTTT. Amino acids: CASSTGGPRTDTQYF.

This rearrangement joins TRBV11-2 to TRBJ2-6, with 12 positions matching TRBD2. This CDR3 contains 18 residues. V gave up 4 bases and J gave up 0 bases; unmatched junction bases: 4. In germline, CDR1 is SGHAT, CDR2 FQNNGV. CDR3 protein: CASSSGLAGSSGANVLTF. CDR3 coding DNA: TGTGCCAGCAGCTCCGGACTAGCGGGAAGCTCTGGGGCCAACGTCCTGACTTTC.

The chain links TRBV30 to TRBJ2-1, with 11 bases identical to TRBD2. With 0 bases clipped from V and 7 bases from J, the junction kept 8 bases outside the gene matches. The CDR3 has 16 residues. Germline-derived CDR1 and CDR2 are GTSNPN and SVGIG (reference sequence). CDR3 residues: CAWSVSGRDRANEQFF. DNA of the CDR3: TGTGCCTGGAGTGTTAGCGGGAGGGACCGAGCAAATGAGCAGTTCTTC.

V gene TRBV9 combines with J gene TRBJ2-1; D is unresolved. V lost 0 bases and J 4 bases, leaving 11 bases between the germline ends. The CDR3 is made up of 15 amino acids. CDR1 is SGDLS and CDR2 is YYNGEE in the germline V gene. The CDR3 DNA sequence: TGTGCCAGCAGCGTAGACGGTTCCCTTTACAATGAGCAGTTCTTC. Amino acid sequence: CASSVDGSLYNEQFF.

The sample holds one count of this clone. The CDR3 coding sequence is TGTGCCAGCAGTCCGGGACAGGGGGCTTGGGAGACCCAGTACTTC. Translation gives CASSPGQGAWETQYF. V gene TRBV6-5 combines with J gene TRBJ2-5, with 12 bases fitting TRBD1. CDR1 is MNHEY and CDR2 is SVGAGI in the germline V gene. Trimming removed 5 bases from V and 5 bases from J; junction bases left unmatched: 6. CDR3 length: 15 amino acids.